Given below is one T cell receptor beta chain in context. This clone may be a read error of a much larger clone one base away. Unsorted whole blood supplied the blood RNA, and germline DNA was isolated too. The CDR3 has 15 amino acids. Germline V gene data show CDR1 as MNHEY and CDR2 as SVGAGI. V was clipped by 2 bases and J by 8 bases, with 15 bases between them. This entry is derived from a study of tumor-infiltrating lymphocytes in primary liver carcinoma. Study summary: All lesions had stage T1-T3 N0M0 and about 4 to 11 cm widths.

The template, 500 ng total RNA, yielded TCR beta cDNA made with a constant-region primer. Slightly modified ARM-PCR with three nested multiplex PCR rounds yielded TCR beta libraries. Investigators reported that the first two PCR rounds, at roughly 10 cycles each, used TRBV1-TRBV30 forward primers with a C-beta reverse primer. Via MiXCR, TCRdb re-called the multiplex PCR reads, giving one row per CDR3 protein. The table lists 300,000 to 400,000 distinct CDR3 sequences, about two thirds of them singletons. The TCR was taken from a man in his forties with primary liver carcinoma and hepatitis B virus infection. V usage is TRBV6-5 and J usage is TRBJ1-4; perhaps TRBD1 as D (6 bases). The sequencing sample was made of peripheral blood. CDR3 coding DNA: TGTGCCAGCAGTTACAGTGACAGGTTGGGGGAAAAACTGTTTTTT. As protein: CASSYSDRLGEKLFF.